The 13 T cell receptor beta chains reported below all come from one sample, sequenced in a study of T cell responses to AZD1222 COVID-19 vaccine. Clones were read by immunoSEQ multiplex PCR, and TCRdb kept only the in-frame ones, dropping some. The sample carries roughly 56,000 clones, about 81% recorded once. The sequences come from peripheral blood, collected 28 days after the second AZD1222 dose. The receptors stem from an adult who received the AZD1222 COVID-19 vaccine.

This clone showed up just once. This chain joins TRBV7-9 and TRBJ1-6; tentative D call: TRBD1 (5 bases). The CDR3 loop spans 17 amino acids. Germline lookup yields CDR1 SEHNR and CDR2 FQNEAQ (reference sequence). V was trimmed by 5 bases and J by 0 bases, leaving 14 bases between them. In DNA, the CDR3 is TGTGCCAGCAGCCCGGGGGTTTCGAGCTCCTATAATTCACCCCTCCACTTT. Amino acids: CASSPGVSSSYNSPLHF.

The chain uses TRBV25-1 and TRBJ2-7; 7 bases map to TRBD1. Germline V gene data show CDR1 as MGHDK and CDR2 as SYGVNS. V lost 4 bases, J lost 5 bases, and 8 bases stayed unmatched. The CDR3 totals 14 residues. CDR3 in DNA: TGTGCCAGCAGTGGTCGACAGGGCACCCACGAGCAGTACTTC. Residues: CASSGRQGTHEQYF.

The gene calls are TRBV27 and TRBJ2-5; tentative D call: TRBD1 (5 bases). The CDR3 spans 12 residues. From germline, CDR1 is MNHEY and CDR2 SMNVEV (reference sequence). V lost 8 bases and J 5 bases, leaving 12 bases between the germline ends. The CDR3 loop reads CASVQGRETQYF. The CDR3 DNA reads TGTGCCAGCGTTCAGGGTAGGGAGACCCAGTACTTC.

The chain carries TRBV29-1 and TRBJ2-7, with TRBD1 as a possible D gene (5 bases). V lost 4 bases to trimming and J lost 3 bases, with 16 bases between them. In germline, CDR1 is SQVTM, CDR2 ANQGSEA. CDR3 length equals 14 residues. CDR3 sequence (DNA): TGCAGCGTTGGAGCTGATGGGGCCGTCTACGAGCAGTACTTC. The encoded protein is CSVGADGAVYEQYF.

This clone showed up just a few times. The V gene is TRBV10-3, the J gene TRBJ1-4; weak D call: TRBD1 (5 bases). V lost 0 bases to trimming and J lost 0 bases, with 11 bases between them. From germline, CDR1 is ENHRY and CDR2 SYGVKD. The CDR3 spans 17 residues. CDR3 bases: TGTGCCATCAGTGAGTCGAGAGGGGAAGCAACTAATGAAAAACTGTTTTTT. Protein sequence: CAISESRGEATNEKLFF.

The chain employs TRBV5-5 and TRBJ1-2; D is undetermined. Germline V gene sequence: CDR1 SGHKS, CDR2 YYEKEE (reference sequence). The CDR3 sequence is 12 residues long. V dropped 2 bases and J dropped 4 bases, with 6 bases sitting between them. The CDR3 sequence: CASSLSGYGYTF. DNA of the CDR3: TGTGCCAGCAGCTTAAGCGGCTATGGCTACACCTTC. Full variable domain (remainder filled in from reference TRBV5-5 and TRBJ1-2): DAGVTQSPTHLIKTRGQQVTLRCSPISGHKSVSWYQQVLGQGPQFIFQYYEKEERGRGNFPDRFSARQFPNYSSELNVNALLLGDSALYLCASSLSGYGYTFGSGTRLTVV.

Points on this clone: Other DNA sequences of this sample code for an identical CDR3. V gene TRBV4-3 combines with J gene TRBJ1-4, with 8 bases lining up with TRBD1. Germline CDR1 reads LGHNA; CDR2 reads YSLEER. Trimming at V came to 4 bases and at J to 8 bases, leaving 6 bases not matched to a gene. The CDR3 loop spans 14 amino acids. The CDR3 region is CASSPGQGREKLFF. In DNA, the CDR3 is TGCGCCAGCAGCCCCGGACAGGGCCGCGAAAAACTGTTTTTT.

The V call is TRBV18, the J call TRBJ1-1; no firm D call. CDR3 length: 13 amino acids. CDR1 and CDR2 from the germline V gene are KGHSH and LQKENI. V lost 1 base to trimming and J lost 2 bases, with 5 bases between them. In DNA, the CDR3 is TGTGCCAGCTCACCACAGGGAAACACTGAAGCTTTCTTT. It is translated as CASSPQGNTEAFF.

The chain links TRBV5-1 to TRBJ1-4, with TRBD1 as a possible D gene (6 bases). This CDR3 has 15 residues. Trimming took off 3 bases at V and 6 bases at J, with 15 bases between the two ends. CDR1 and CDR2 (germline): SGHRS, YFSETQ. This CDR3 is CASSSSGTHDEKLFF. CDR3 sequence (DNA): TGCGCCAGCAGCTCCTCCGGGACACACGATGAAAAACTGTTTTTT.

This rearrangement joins TRBV5-8 to TRBJ2-3; 9 bases line up with TRBD2. The junction had 10 bases not matched to a gene; V was cut back by 7 bases and J by 1 base. Germline V lookup: CDR1 SGHTS, CDR2 YDEGEE. This CDR3 contains 16 residues. The CDR3, as DNA: TGTGCCAGCCCCATGGGATTAGCGGGAGGCACAGATACGCAGTATTTT. As protein: CASPMGLAGGTDTQYF.

This clone was counted a single time. The V gene is TRBV19, the J gene TRBJ2-1, with no clear D. Germline assignment: CDR1 LNHDA and CDR2 SQIVND (reference sequence). V gave up 6 bases and J gave up 3 bases, with 3 bases separating them. This CDR3 contains 11 residues. CDR3 amino acids: CASSLYNEQFF. The CDR3 bases are TGTGCCAGTAGCCTCTACAATGAGCAGTTCTTC.

This rearrangement joins TRBV6-1 to TRBJ1-2, with D perhaps TRBD1 (6 bases). V was clipped by 4 bases and J by 3 bases, with 18 bases between them. The CDR3 extends over 16 amino acids. CDR1 MNHNS and CDR2 SASEGT come from the germline V gene. CDR3 in amino acids: CASSGTPQGWDYGYTF. The DNA for the CDR3 is TGTGCCAGCAGTGGCACCCCACAGGGTTGGGACTATGGCTACACCTTC.

This clone was observed a handful of times. The chain combines TRBV7-9 with TRBJ2-7; D ambiguous. This CDR3 is 11 amino acids long. Trimming pared 4 bases from V and 6 bases from J, leaving 7 bases between. Germline CDR1 SEHNR, CDR2 FQNEAQ (reference sequence). DNA of the CDR3: TGTGCCAGCAGCTCCGTTTCCGAGCAGTACTTC. Translating it yields CASSSVSEQYF.